The 18 T cell receptor beta chains below come from one sample, sequenced in a study of T cells in Graves' hyperthyroidism and ophthalmopathy. Authors of the study amplified TCR beta CDR3 regions from RNA transcripts. The TCR CDR3 was amplified in a first-round RT-PCR using the HTBI primer set. Each CDR3 protein gets one entry after TCRdb re-called the multiplex PCR reads with MiXCR. The table has tens of thousands of distinct CDR3 sequences, 48% seen once; the top ten hold roughly a tenth. The specimen was blood. Receptors were obtained from a woman aged 45 to 65 with Graves' ophthalmopathy.

The chain joins TRBV19 to TRBJ2-5; TRBD2 matches at 11 bases. Germline V gene data show CDR1 as LNHDA and CDR2 as SQIVND (reference sequence). Trimming took 3 bases from V and 5 from J; bases not matched to a gene: 2. This CDR3 is 14 amino acids long. CDR3 protein: CASSIRTSGETQYF. CDR3 DNA sequence: TGTGCCAGTAGTATCAGGACTAGCGGGGAGACCCAGTACTTC.

The V call is TRBV7-2, the J call TRBJ1-1; D uncertain. The germline V and J ends were trimmed by 5 bases and 7 bases, with 5 bases remaining between them. Germline loops: CDR1 SGHTA, CDR2 FQGNSA. The CDR3 has 10 residues. CDR3 coding DNA: TGTGCCAGCAGCCGATGTGAAGCTTTCTTT. This encodes CASSRCEAFF.

This clonotype has ten or more counts. V and J are TRBV12-5 and TRBJ2-5, with no clear D. V was shortened by 1 base and J by 7 bases, with 10 bases between the two germline ends. Germline loops: CDR1 LGHNT, CDR2 FRNRAP. The CDR3 sequence is 13 residues long. The CDR3, as DNA: TGTGCTAGTGGTTTGGCTAGTGTCGGGACCCAGTACTTC. Encoded protein: CASGLASVGTQYF.

At least ten counts were recorded for this clonotype. The chain uses TRBV5-1 and TRBJ1-5; TRBD1 is a possible D gene (5 bases). CDR1 is SGHRS, CDR2 YFSETQ, per germline. The CDR3 runs to 15 residues. Deletions cut 3 bases from V and 2 bases from J, with 12 bases between. The CDR3 protein is CASSSGDGGNQPQHF. The DNA of the CDR3 is TGCGCCAGCAGCTCCGGGGACGGGGGCAATCAGCCCCAGCATTTT.

The sample holds many counts of this clonotype. A much larger clone is a single base away; this may be a read error. The rearrangement joins TRBV5-1 to TRBJ2-7; TRBD1 is a possible D gene (6 bases). The germline V gene encodes CDR1 SGHRS and CDR2 YFSETQ. The CDR3 totals 14 residues. This CDR3 is CASSTGSVTYEQSF. In DNA form, the CDR3 reads TGCGCCAGCAGTACAGGGAGTGTGACCTACGAGCAGTCCTTC. Full variable domain (outside the CDR3, taken from reference TRBV5-1 and TRBJ2-7): KAGVTQTPRYLIKTRGQQVTLSCSPISGHRSVSWYQQTPGQGLQFLFEYFSETQRNKGNFPGRFSGRQFSNSRSEMNVSTLELGDSALYLCASSTGSVTYEQSFGPGTRLTVT.

This clonotype was detected only a few times. The chain couples TRBV27 to TRBJ2-5; 10 bases are a match to TRBD2. This CDR3 has 15 residues. The trim removed 5 bases at V and 2 bases at J, leaving 5 bases unmatched. The germline V gene encodes CDR1 MNHEY and CDR2 SMNVEV (reference sequence). The CDR3 DNA is TGTGCCAGCAGTCACACACTAGCGGGGCAAGAGACCCAGTACTTC. Translation gives CASSHTLAGQETQYF.

As regards this clonotype: This likely comes from a read error, as the CDR3 has no conserved phenylalanine or tryptophan at its end. V usage is TRBV6-5 and J usage is TRBJ2-1, with a weak D call TRBD1 (6 bases). The CDR3 is made up of 17 amino acids. In germline, CDR1 is MNHEY, CDR2 SVGAGI. Written as DNA, the CDR3 is TGCGCCAGCAGTGTAACCGGGACAAGATTAACCCACAATGAGCAGTTCCTC. Encoded protein: CASSVTGTRLTHNEQFL.

Of note for this clonotype: The junction shows a germline mismatch at one end, possibly a read error. The CDR3 is CASSQAGYTGEQFF. CDR3 nucleotide sequence: TGTGCCAGTAGCCAGGCCGGTTATACGGGTGAGCAGTTCTTT. This chain links TRBV19 with TRBJ2-1; D call uncertain. This CDR3 has 14 amino acids. Germline V gives CDR1 LNHDA, CDR2 SQIVND (reference sequence).

This clonotype has ten or more counts. This sequence joins TRBV7-2 and TRBJ1-5; D unresolved. The CDR3 loop spans 16 amino acids. Deletions cut 1 base from V and 0 bases from J, with 10 bases between. Germline V gene data show CDR1 as SGHTA and CDR2 as FQGNSA. CDR3 sequence reads: CASSLVAGFSNQPQHF. The DNA for the CDR3 is TGTGCCAGCAGCTTAGTGGCGGGATTTAGCAATCAGCCCCAGCATTTT.

This clonotype showed up many times. The chain combines TRBV6-4 with TRBJ2-1; TRBD2 matches 7 bases. Trimming at V came to 2 bases and at J to 5 bases, leaving 0 bases not matched to a gene. Germline CDR1 is MRHNA and CDR2 is SNTAGT. There are 13 residues in the CDR3. The CDR3 is CASSDGTNNEQFF. As DNA, the CDR3 is TGTGCCAGCAGTGACGGGACTAACAATGAGCAGTTCTTC.

This clonotype was picked up a small number of times. The chain links TRBV7-3 to TRBJ2-2; D is uncertain. The CDR3 covers 13 residues. Germline values: CDR1 SGHTA, CDR2 FQGTGA. V gave up 5 bases and J gave up 4 bases, with 8 bases separating them. The CDR3, as DNA: TGTGCCAGCAGCCCCCTTGGCACCGGGGAGCTGTTTTTT. Translation gives CASSPLGTGELFF.

Notes on this clonotype: The junction shows a germline mismatch at one end, possibly a read error. DNA for the CDR3: TGCGCCAGCAGTCTTGGCTTATCCTACAACGAGCAGTTCTTC. Amino acid sequence: CASSLGLSYNEQFF. This chain joins TRBV10-1 and TRBJ2-1; D is ambiguous. Germline V gives CDR1 WNHNN, CDR2 SYGVQD (reference sequence). The CDR3 covers 14 residues.

This clonotype showed up many times. The DNA for the CDR3 is TGCGCCAGCCCTACCGTTCGGGGCAGGACAGATACGCAGTATTTT. Translating it yields CASPTVRGRTDTQYF. The gene calls are TRBV5-1 and TRBJ2-3; D is possibly TRBD1 or TRBD2 (5 bases each). The CDR3 runs to 15 residues. V lost 7 bases, J lost 3 bases, and 18 bases lay in between. Germline V lookup: CDR1 SGHRS, CDR2 YFSETQ.

A note on this clonotype: With a much larger clone just one base away, this may be a read error. The chain links TRBV10-3 to TRBJ2-7; D might be TRBD1 (5 bases). The CDR3 runs to 13 residues. The germline gives CDR1 ENHRY, CDR2 SYGVKD. Written as DNA, the CDR3 is TGTGCCAGCAGTTTGACAGCCACCTACGAGCAGTGCTTC. Protein: CASSLTATYEQCF.

The chain employs TRBV7-2 and TRBJ2-7; D is unresolved. V was clipped by 4 bases and J by 6 bases, with 13 bases between them. The CDR3 covers 13 residues. The V gene's germline CDR1 is SGHTA and CDR2 FQGNSA. CDR3 loop: CASSSPSLVEQYF. CDR3 DNA: TGTGCCAGCAGCTCTCCCTCCCTTGTCGAGCAGTACTTC.

This clonotype has at least ten counts. The J gene is TRBJ2-3, the V gene TRBV6-1; 8 bases map to TRBD1. Losses at the gene ends were 3 bases for V and 2 bases for J; bases not matched to a gene: 4. This CDR3 has 15 amino acids. Germline CDR1 MNHNS, CDR2 SASEGT. CDR3 sequence reads: CASSDDRGYTDTQYF. The CDR3 DNA reads TGTGCCAGCAGTGATGACAGGGGTTACACAGATACGCAGTATTTT.

This clonotype was observed a handful of times. It may be a read error: a sequence one base away is much more abundant. This chain uses TRBV11-1 with TRBJ2-7, with D maybe TRBD2 (6 bases). The CDR3 is 13 residues long. Germline CDR1 is SGHAT and CDR2 is FQDESV (reference sequence). The CDR3 region has the DNA TGTGCCGGCAGCTTAGAGCGGGCCTACGAGCAGTACTTC. Translated, it gives CAGSLERAYEQYF.

This clonotype was observed many times. This chain links TRBV10-3 with TRBJ2-1; TRBD2 agrees at 9 bases. J was trimmed by 4 bases and V by 3 bases; bases with no gene match: 16. The CDR3 runs to 19 residues. Per germline, CDR1 ENHRY and CDR2 SYGVKD. CDR3 region: CAISDYGKESGRKYNEQFF. In nucleotides, the CDR3 is TGTGCCATCAGTGACTATGGGAAGGAAAGCGGGAGGAAGTACAATGAGCAGTTCTTC.